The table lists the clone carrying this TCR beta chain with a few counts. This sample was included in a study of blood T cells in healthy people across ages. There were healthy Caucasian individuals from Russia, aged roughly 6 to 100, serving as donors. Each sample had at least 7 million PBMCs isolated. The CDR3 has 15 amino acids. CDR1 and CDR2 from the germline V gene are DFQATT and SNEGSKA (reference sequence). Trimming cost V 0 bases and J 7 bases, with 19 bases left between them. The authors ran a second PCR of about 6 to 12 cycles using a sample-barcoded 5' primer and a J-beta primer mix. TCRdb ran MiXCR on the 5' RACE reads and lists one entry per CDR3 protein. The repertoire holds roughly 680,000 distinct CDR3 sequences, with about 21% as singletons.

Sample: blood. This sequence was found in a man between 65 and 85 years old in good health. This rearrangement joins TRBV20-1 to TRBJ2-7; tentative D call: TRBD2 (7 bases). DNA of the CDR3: TGCAGTGCTAGAGATCTGGGAGGGGGGTCGAGGGAGCAGTACTTC. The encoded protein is CSARDLGGGSREQYF.